Shown below are 32 T cell receptor beta chains from a single sample sequenced in a study of cytomegalovirus exposure and HLA in healthy donors. Researchers ran the PCR with 60 Vbeta and 13 Jbeta primers. Sequenced by immunoSEQ multiplex PCR; TCRdb stores in-frame clones only, minus some. The table lists more than 120,000 clones, over 75% of them singletons. Sequencing input: PBMCs. The receptors were gathered from a woman in her 30s in good health and CMV-seronegative.

This clone was detected a few times. The chain employs TRBV2 and TRBJ1-1; 7 positions agree with TRBD1. Unmatched junction bases numbered 4, after V lost 6 bases and J lost 0 bases. This CDR3 is built from 14 residues. Looked up from germline, CDR1 is SNHLY and CDR2 is FYNNEI. The DNA for the CDR3 is TGTGCCAGCAGGGTACAGGGGATGAACACTGAAGCTTTCTTT. As protein: CASRVQGMNTEAFF. Full variable domain (outside the CDR3, taken from reference TRBV2 and TRBJ1-1): EPEVTQTPSHQVTQMGQEVILRCVPISNHLYFYWYRQILGQKVEFLVSFYNNEISEKSEIFDDQFSVERPDGSNFTLKIRSTKLEDSAMYFCASRVQGMNTEAFFGQGTRLTVV.

This clone was found a few times. V gene TRBV5-1 combines with J gene TRBJ2-7; TRBD2 agrees at 8 bases. The germline gives CDR1 SGHRS, CDR2 YFSETQ. The V segment lost 5 bases and the J segment 2 bases; nucleotides outside the gene matches: 6. The CDR3 is 14 residues long. The CDR3 nucleotides are TGCGCCAGCAGACCGCGGGAGGCCCCCTACGAGCAGTACTTC. This encodes CASRPREAPYEQYF.

The rearrangement joins TRBV5-1 to TRBJ2-7; 9 bases fit TRBD2. The junction had 4 bases not matched to a gene; V was cut back by 0 bases and J by 0 bases. Germline V CDR1 and CDR2: SGHRS, YFSETQ. The CDR3 has 16 residues. The CDR3 region is CASSLEAGGLSYEQYF. The CDR3 region has the DNA TGCGCCAGCAGCTTGGAAGCGGGGGGCCTCTCCTACGAGCAGTACTTC.

This clone was picked up a small number of times. This chain uses TRBV6-1 with TRBJ1-5, with D uncertain. V was cut by 6 bases and J by 0 bases, with 9 bases left in between. Germline V gene data show CDR1 as MNHNS and CDR2 as SASEGT. The CDR3 length is 14 residues. CDR3 sequence reads: CASRSGYSNQPQHF. CDR3 nucleotides: TGTGCCAGCAGAAGCGGTTATAGCAATCAGCCCCAGCATTTT.

This clone was found once. This chain links TRBV13 with TRBJ1-6; 8 bases line up with TRBD1. The CDR3 has 14 residues. V shed 4 bases, J shed 9 bases, and the junction held 5 bases outside the gene matches. Per the germline V gene, CDR1 is PRHDT and CDR2 is FYEKMQ (reference sequence). The CDR3 here is CASSSRTGSSPLHF. CDR3 nucleotide sequence: TGTGCCAGCAGCTCCAGGACAGGGTCTTCACCCCTCCACTTT.

This chain links TRBV7-3 with TRBJ2-6, with 8 bases matching TRBD1. Germline CDR1 is SGHTA and CDR2 is FQGTGA. V was clipped by 5 bases and J by 0 bases; unmatched bases: 9. This CDR3 is built from 18 residues. In DNA, the CDR3 is TGTGCCAGCAGCATGACAGGGGTTCTGTTCTCTGGGGCCAACGTCCTGACTTTC. Residues: CASSMTGVLFSGANVLTF.

The CDR3: CASSLGPVGYAPIGGYTF. Written as DNA, the CDR3 is TGTGCCAGCAGCTTAGGGCCCGTCGGGTACGCTCCTATCGGTGGCTACACCTTC. The chain joins TRBV11-2 to TRBJ1-2; D is ambiguous. The CDR3 is 18 residues long. V lost 1 base and J 7 bases, leaving 25 bases between the germline ends. Germline CDR1 SGHAT, CDR2 FQNNGV.

The sample holds one count of this clone. The rearrangement joins TRBV7-8 to TRBJ2-1; 9 nucleotides agree with TRBD2. Germline CDR1 reads SGHVS; CDR2 reads FQNEAQ. The CDR3 covers 17 residues. With 5 bases clipped from V and 6 bases from J, the junction kept 14 bases outside the gene matches. The CDR3 protein is CASSPRGAGGQGNEQFF. The CDR3 bases are TGTGCCAGCAGCCCCCGGGGAGCGGGAGGCCAGGGCAATGAGCAGTTCTTC.

The chain couples TRBV6-1 to TRBJ2-2; 9 bases align to TRBD1. Trimming took 7 bases from V and 6 from J; bases not matched to a gene: 9. Per germline, CDR1 MNHNS and CDR2 SASEGT. The CDR3 extends over 15 amino acids. Here the CDR3 reads CASNRQGGGSGELFF. CDR3 nucleotides: TGTGCCAGCAACCGACAGGGGGGTGGCTCCGGGGAGCTGTTTTTT.

The chain combines TRBV5-6 with TRBJ1-1, with D hard to call. The CDR3 spans 14 residues. Per the germline V gene, CDR1 is SGHDT and CDR2 is YYEEEE. V gave up 2 bases and J gave up 0 bases, with 8 bases separating them. The CDR3 is CASSFPSLNTEAFF. The CDR3, as DNA: TGTGCCAGCAGCTTTCCCAGTTTGAACACTGAAGCTTTCTTT. Filled out from reference TRBV5-6 and TRBJ1-1, the complete variable domain reads DAGVTQSPTHLIKTRGQQVTLRCSPKSGHDTVSWYQQALGQGPQFIFQYYEEEERQRGNFPDRFSGHQFPNYSSELNVNALLLGDSALYLCASSFPSLNTEAFFGQGTRLTVV.

The chain carries TRBV28 and TRBJ2-7, with a weak D call TRBD1 (5 bases). The CDR3 runs 13 residues. Germline V gene data show CDR1 as MDHEN and CDR2 as SYDVKM. V lost 6 bases, J lost 2 bases, and 11 bases lay in between. DNA for the CDR3: TGTGCCAGCAGGCCCCAGGGCACCTACGAGCAGTACTTC. Translating gives CASRPQGTYEQYF.

This clone was picked up a small number of times. The chain uses TRBV6-5 and TRBJ1-4, with 8 positions matching TRBD1. The CDR3 has 13 amino acids. Germline V lookup: CDR1 MNHEY, CDR2 SVGAGI. Trimming took 2 bases from V and 13 from J; bases not matched to a gene: 6. The CDR3 DNA follows: TGTGCCAGCAGTTACGGGGGACAGGCCCCACTGTTTTTT. Translated, it gives CASSYGGQAPLFF.

The chain has TRBV9 and TRBJ2-7; D gene uncertain. The length of the CDR3 is 16 residues. Between the trimmed V and J ends, which lost 4 bases and 3 bases, there was a span of 20 bases. CDR1 is SGDLS and CDR2 is YYNGEE in the germline V gene. The CDR3 region is CASSPAHNQRGYEQYF. The DNA for the CDR3 is TGTGCCAGCAGCCCGGCCCACAACCAAAGAGGCTACGAGCAGTACTTC.

The chain has TRBV10-3 and TRBJ2-1; possible D gene TRBD2, 6 bases. Germline V gene sequence: CDR1 ENHRY, CDR2 SYGVKD. The V gene lost 11 bases and the J gene lost 0 bases, with 17 bases spanning the gap. CDR3 length: 15 amino acids. CDR3 protein: CAARASEGSYNEQFF. The CDR3 bases are TGTGCCGCCAGGGCTAGCGAGGGCTCCTACAATGAGCAGTTCTTC.

V is TRBV9 and J is TRBJ2-3, with D maybe TRBD2 (5 bases). V was cut by 2 bases and J by 5 bases, with 12 bases left in between. CDR1 and CDR2 from the germline V gene are SGDLS and YYNGEE. This CDR3 is built from 14 residues. Written as DNA, the CDR3 is TGTGCCAGCAGCGTTTTGGGAGAAGAAGATACGCAGTATTTT. Translating gives CASSVLGEEDTQYF. Combining the CDR3 with reference TRBV9 and TRBJ2-3 gives the whole variable domain DSGVTQTPKHLITATGQRVTLRCSPRSGDLSVYWYQQSLDQGLQFLIQYYNGEERAKGNILERFSAQQFPDLHSELNLSSLELGDSALYFCASSVLGEEDTQYFGPGTRLTVL.

This sequence joins TRBV30 and TRBJ2-5; a possible D gene is TRBD1 (5 bases). Germline CDR1 is GTSNPN and CDR2 is SVGIG (reference sequence). The V end lost 7 bases, the J end lost 0 bases, and 12 bases lay between the germline ends. The CDR3 consists of 13 residues. CDR3 in amino acids: CASSRENQETQYF. The CDR3 bases are TGTGCCTCCTCCAGGGAAAACCAAGAGACCCAGTACTTC.

This clone has more than one count but fewer than ten. The CDR3 bases are TGTGCCAGCAGCCTACTAGCGGGAGGAATGTACGAGCAGTACTTC. Protein: CASSLLAGGMYEQYF. This rearrangement joins TRBV7-3 to TRBJ2-7, with 12 positions matching TRBD2. V lost 5 bases to trimming and J lost 4 bases; unmatched junction nucleotides: 6. Germline values: CDR1 SGHTA, CDR2 FQGTGA. The CDR3 runs to 15 residues.

This rearrangement joins TRBV11-2 to TRBJ2-5; 8 positions match TRBD1. Trimming removed 4 bases from V and 5 bases from J; junction bases left unmatched: 9. CDR1 and CDR2 from the germline V gene are SGHAT and FQNNGV. CDR3 length: 15 amino acids. Here the CDR3 DNA reads TGTGCCAGCAGCTATCTCAGGGACAGGACGGAGACCCAGTACTTC. This gives the protein CASSYLRDRTETQYF.

The J gene is TRBJ2-5, the V gene TRBV5-1, with D possibly being TRBD2 (6 bases). The germline V gene has CDR1 SGHRS and CDR2 YFSETQ. CDR3 length equals 17 residues. V lost 1 base to trimming and J lost 5 bases, with 21 bases between them. The DNA of the CDR3 is TGCGCCAGCAGCTTGATGTTGACCGGGGGTGGTCGGGAGACCCAGTACTTC. As protein: CASSLMLTGGGRETQYF.

The chain combines TRBV28 with TRBJ1-1, with TRBD1 identical over 7 bases. This CDR3 has 14 amino acids. From germline, CDR1 is MDHEN and CDR2 SYDVKM. J lost 10 bases, V lost 5 bases, and 13 bases had no gene match. CDR3 residues: CASSPGQTLAPAFF. Written as DNA, the CDR3 is TGTGCCAGCAGTCCGGGACAGACCCTCGCACCAGCTTTCTTT.

This clone was observed a few times. This sequence joins TRBV19 and TRBJ2-7, with a weak D call TRBD2 (5 bases). The CDR3 covers 13 residues. Trimming shortened V by 3 bases and J by 6 bases, and 12 bases separated the two germline ends. Germline assignment: CDR1 LNHDA and CDR2 SQIVND (reference sequence). The CDR3 sequence: CASSIIGVSEQYF. CDR3 coding DNA: TGTGCCAGTAGTATCATCGGGGTTAGCGAGCAGTACTTC. Using reference TRBV19 and TRBJ2-7 for the parts outside the CDR3, the full variable domain is DGGITQSPKYLFRKEGQNVTLSCEQNLNHDAMYWYRQDPGQGLRLIYYSQIVNDFQKGDIAEGYSVSREKKESFPLTVTSAQKNPTAFYLCASSIIGVSEQYFGPGTRLTVT.

This clone came up once. The chain carries TRBV4-1 and TRBJ2-7, with TRBD2 matching 9 bases. This CDR3 region has 19 residues. Germline lookup yields CDR1 MGHRA and CDR2 YSYEKL. V lost 2 bases, J lost 0 bases, and 14 bases stayed unmatched. The CDR3 sequence: CASSQFGLAGPTSSYEQYF. The CDR3 coding sequence is TGCGCCAGCAGCCAATTTGGGCTAGCGGGGCCCACCAGCTCCTACGAGCAGTACTTC.

V is TRBV5-4 and J is TRBJ2-5; weak D call: TRBD2 (6 bases). V was pared by 0 bases and J by 0 bases, with 9 bases between. The CDR3 contains 15 residues. The germline V gene encodes CDR1 SGHNT and CDR2 YYREEE (reference sequence). The DNA for the CDR3 is TGTGCCAGCAGCTTGGGCGGGGTAAACCAAGAGACCCAGTACTTC. It codes for CASSLGGVNQETQYF.

J is TRBJ2-7 and V is TRBV18; 13 bases agree with TRBD2. With 3 bases clipped from V and 2 bases from J, the junction kept 1 base outside the gene matches. In germline, CDR1 is KGHSH, CDR2 LQKENI. There are 15 residues in the CDR3. CDR3 amino acids: CASSPGTSGTYEQYF. CDR3 DNA: TGTGCCAGCTCACCCGGGACTAGCGGGACCTACGAGCAGTACTTC. The complete variable domain, with remaining parts taken from reference TRBV18 and TRBJ2-7, reads NAGVMQNPRHLVRRRGQEARLRCSPMKGHSHVYWYRQLPEEGLKFMVYLQKENIIDESGMPKERFSAEFPKEGPSILRIQQVVRGDSAAYFCASSPGTSGTYEQYFGPGTRLTVT.

The chain has TRBV5-1 and TRBJ1-1; a weak D match, TRBD1 (5 bases). The CDR3 consists of 14 residues. Germline V gene sequence: CDR1 SGHRS, CDR2 YFSETQ. The V and J ends lost 1 base and 4 bases respectively, with 11 bases between them. This chain's CDR3 is CASSLQGGSTEAFF. As DNA, the CDR3 is TGCGCCAGCAGCTTGCAGGGAGGGAGCACTGAAGCTTTCTTT.

The chain links TRBV4-1 to TRBJ2-6; 8 bases fit TRBD1. The CDR3 covers 17 residues. The V gene's germline CDR1 is MGHRA and CDR2 YSYEKL. J was trimmed by 4 bases and V by 3 bases; bases with no gene match: 8. This chain's CDR3 is CASSQPGGARGANVLTF. The CDR3, as DNA: TGCGCCAGCAGCCAGCCAGGGGGCGCACGAGGGGCCAACGTCCTGACTTTC.

This chain connects TRBV30 to TRBJ1-1, with D maybe TRBD1 (6 bases). The CDR3 runs 15 residues. CDR1 is GTSNPN and CDR2 is SVGIG in the germline V gene (reference sequence). Deletions cut 0 bases from V and 6 bases from J, with 17 bases between. The CDR3 DNA sequence: TGTGCCTGGAGTGTACTGGGAAAGGGGGACCCTGAAGCTTTCTTT. Protein sequence: CAWSVLGKGDPEAFF. The full variable domain, completed using reference TRBV30 and TRBJ1-1, is SQTIHQWPATLVQPVGSPLSLECTVEGTSNPNLYWYRQAAGRGLQLLFYSVGIGQISSEVPQNLSASRPQDRQFILSSKKLLLSDSGFYLCAWSVLGKGDPEAFFGQGTRLTVV.

The J gene is TRBJ2-2, the V gene TRBV19; 13 bases align to TRBD2. Germline V gives CDR1 LNHDA, CDR2 SQIVND (reference sequence). J lost 6 bases, V lost 2 bases, and 6 bases had no gene match. The CDR3 has 17 amino acids. The DNA of the CDR3 is TGTGCCAGTAGTATACGGACTAGCGGGAGTTTCTCCGGGGAGCTGTTTTTT. It encodes CASSIRTSGSFSGELFF. The variable domain in full, completed from reference TRBV19 and TRBJ2-2, reads DGGITQSPKYLFRKEGQNVTLSCEQNLNHDAMYWYRQDPGQGLRLIYYSQIVNDFQKGDIAEGYSVSREKKESFPLTVTSAQKNPTAFYLCASSIRTSGSFSGELFFGEGSRLTVL.

The CDR3 here is CASSTQRGGLAGNEQFF. The CDR3 DNA reads as TGTGCCAGCAGCACACAAAGGGGGGGACTAGCGGGCAATGAGCAGTTCTTC. V usage is TRBV2 and J usage is TRBJ2-1; TRBD2 matches 12 bases. The CDR3 covers 17 residues. Germline V lookup: CDR1 SNHLY, CDR2 FYNNEI. Unmatched junction bases numbered 12, after V lost 6 bases and J lost 6 bases.

J is TRBJ2-7 and V is TRBV12-5; D ambiguous. The CDR3 is 13 amino acids. Between the trimmed V and J ends, which lost 4 bases and 0 bases, there was a span of 7 bases. The germline V gene has CDR1 LGHNT and CDR2 FRNRAP. In DNA, the CDR3 is TGTGCTAGTGGTTCAGGCAACTCCTACGAGCAGTACTTC. Protein sequence: CASGSGNSYEQYF.

This rearrangement joins TRBV29-1 to TRBJ2-7, with 9 bases aligning to TRBD2. With V trimmed by 5 bases and J by 2 bases, 4 bases remained unmatched. Germline CDR1 SQVTM, CDR2 ANQGSEA. The CDR3 sequence is 13 residues long. The chain's CDR3 is CSVSPSGAYEQYF. CDR3 in DNA: TGCAGCGTTTCCCCTAGCGGGGCCTACGAGCAGTACTTC.

This chain uses TRBV6-1 with TRBJ1-6; 8 bases fit TRBD1. The length of the CDR3 is 16 residues. CDR1 and CDR2 (germline): MNHNS, SASEGT. The V and J ends lost 0 bases and 9 bases, in that order; junction bases with no gene match: 7. The CDR3 DNA reads as TGTGCCAGCAGTGAAGCCCGGGGGACAGGCGGTTCACCCCTCCACTTT. Translating gives CASSEARGTGGSPLHF.